This record looks at one T cell receptor (beta chain) sequence and its context. The record originates from a study of blood T cell repertoires in COVID-19. Study information: Some COVID-19 samples were acute and others convalescent; all came from the United States, Italy and Spain.

As originally analysed: From reference gene primer amplification, estimates of nucleated cell counts were derived. Sequencing was performed with immunoSEQ multiplex PCR; in TCRdb, only in-frame clones are kept and a portion is missing. The DNA was the basis for D and trimming; V, J and clone size are from that table. The top ten hold about 18% of the sample, which has around 130,000 clones, 75% to 85% seen once. The length of the CDR3 is 15 residues. V was trimmed by 3 bases and J by 0 bases, leaving 8 bases between them. Germline V lookup: CDR1 KGHSH, CDR2 LQKENI. The origin of this receptor is a man of 80 years or more with acute or convalescent COVID-19. The specimen was peripheral blood. The V gene is TRBV18, the J gene TRBJ2-2, with a possible D match to TRBD2 (5 bases). CDR3 coding DNA: TGTGCCAGCTCACCGGCCGGGGCGAACACCGGGGAGCTGTTTTTT. Its protein is CASSPAGANTGELFF.